This T cell receptor beta chain is from a study of T cells after yellow fever vaccination. Only a few counts were recorded for this clonotype. What it binds is not known. A process of 5'RACE template switching, which added a universal primer site and UMIs, was used to make TCR cDNA. MiXCR, run by TCRdb on the 5' RACE reads, gives a single entry per CDR3 protein. The data contain approximately 510,000 distinct CDR3 sequences, around a fifth of them seen just once; the ten biggest clones take up about a sixth. Germline CDR1 is DFQATT and CDR2 is SNEGSKA (reference sequence). The length of the CDR3 is 13 residues. V was clipped by 3 bases and J by 2 bases, with 8 bases between them. Regarding the study as a whole: In post-booster samples, most primary-vaccination clones reappeared (just under 98% CD4, 75% to 90% CD8). Within FACS-sorted repertoires, abundant clonotypes contaminating from the bulk population could be present.

The rearrangement joins TRBV20-1 to TRBJ2-1; D is undetermined. The sequencing here drew on PBMCs, taken around 3 weeks after the first yellow fever vaccination. This TCR was recovered from a man younger than 35 who received the YFV17D yellow fever vaccine. The CDR3 here is CSASTVTYNEQFF. Written as DNA, the CDR3 is TGCAGTGCTAGTACGGTAACCTACAATGAGCAGTTCTTC.